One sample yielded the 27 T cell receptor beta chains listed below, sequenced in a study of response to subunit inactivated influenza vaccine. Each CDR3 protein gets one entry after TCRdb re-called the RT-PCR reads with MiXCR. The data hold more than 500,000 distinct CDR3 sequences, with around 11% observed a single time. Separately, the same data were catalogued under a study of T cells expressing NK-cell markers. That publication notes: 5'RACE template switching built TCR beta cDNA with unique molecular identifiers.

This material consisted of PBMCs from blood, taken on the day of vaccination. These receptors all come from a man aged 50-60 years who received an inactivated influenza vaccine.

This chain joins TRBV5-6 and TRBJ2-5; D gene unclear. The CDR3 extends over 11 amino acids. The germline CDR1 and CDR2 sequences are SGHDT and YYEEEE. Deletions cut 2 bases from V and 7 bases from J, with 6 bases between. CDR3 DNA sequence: TGTGCCAGCAGCTTCCCAGTGACCCAGTACTTC. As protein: CASSFPVTQYF.

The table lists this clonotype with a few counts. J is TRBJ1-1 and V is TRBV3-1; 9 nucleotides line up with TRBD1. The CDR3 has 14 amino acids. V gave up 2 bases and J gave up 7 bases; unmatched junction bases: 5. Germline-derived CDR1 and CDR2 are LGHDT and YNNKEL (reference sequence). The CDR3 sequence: CASSQHRGPIEAFF. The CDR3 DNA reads TGTGCCAGCAGCCAACACAGGGGGCCGATTGAAGCTTTCTTT.

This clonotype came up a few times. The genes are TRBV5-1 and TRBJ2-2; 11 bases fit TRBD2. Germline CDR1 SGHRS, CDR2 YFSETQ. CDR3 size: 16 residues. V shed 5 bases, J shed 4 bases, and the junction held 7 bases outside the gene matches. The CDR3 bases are TGCGCCAGCAGAAAACTAGCGGGAGACATCACCGGGGAGCTGTTTTTT. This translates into CASRKLAGDITGELFF.

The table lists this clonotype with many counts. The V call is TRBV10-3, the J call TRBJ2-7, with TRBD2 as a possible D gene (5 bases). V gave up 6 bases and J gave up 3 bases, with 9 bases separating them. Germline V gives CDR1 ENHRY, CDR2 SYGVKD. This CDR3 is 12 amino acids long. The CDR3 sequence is CAISPDFYEQYF. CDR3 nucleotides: TGTGCCATCAGCCCGGACTTCTACGAGCAGTACTTC.

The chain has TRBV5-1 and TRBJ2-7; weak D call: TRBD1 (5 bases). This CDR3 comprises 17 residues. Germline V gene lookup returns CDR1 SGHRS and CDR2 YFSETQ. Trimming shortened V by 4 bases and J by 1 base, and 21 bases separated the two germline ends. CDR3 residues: CASSPGHNSETSYEQYF. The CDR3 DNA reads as TGCGCCAGCAGCCCTGGACACAACAGCGAAACGTCCTACGAGCAGTACTTC.

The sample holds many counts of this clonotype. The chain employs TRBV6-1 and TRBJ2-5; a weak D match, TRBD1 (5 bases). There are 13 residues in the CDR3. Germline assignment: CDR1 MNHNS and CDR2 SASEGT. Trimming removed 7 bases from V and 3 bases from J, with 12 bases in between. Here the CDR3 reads CASTPPGKETQYF. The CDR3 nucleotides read TGTGCCAGCACCCCGCCAGGGAAAGAGACCCAGTACTTC.

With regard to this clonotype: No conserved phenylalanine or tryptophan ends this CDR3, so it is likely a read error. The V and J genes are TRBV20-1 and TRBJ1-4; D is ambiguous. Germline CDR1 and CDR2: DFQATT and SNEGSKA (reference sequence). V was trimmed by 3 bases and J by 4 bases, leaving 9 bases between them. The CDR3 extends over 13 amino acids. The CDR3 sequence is CSASKEVNEKLFL. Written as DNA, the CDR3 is TGCAGTGCTAGCAAGGAAGTTAATGAAAAACTGTTTCTT.

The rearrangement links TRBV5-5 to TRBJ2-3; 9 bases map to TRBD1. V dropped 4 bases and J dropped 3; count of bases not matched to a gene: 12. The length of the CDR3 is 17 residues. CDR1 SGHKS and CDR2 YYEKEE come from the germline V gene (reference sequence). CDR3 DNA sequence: TGTGCCAGCAGCAATACTACAGGGGGCTGGCGGACAGATACGCAGTATTTT. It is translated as CASSNTTGGWRTDTQYF. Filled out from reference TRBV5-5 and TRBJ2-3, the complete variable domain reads DAGVTQSPTHLIKTRGQQVTLRCSPISGHKSVSWYQQVLGQGPQFIFQYYEKEERGRGNFPDRFSARQFPNYSSELNVNALLLGDSALYLCASSNTTGGWRTDTQYFGPGTRLTVL.

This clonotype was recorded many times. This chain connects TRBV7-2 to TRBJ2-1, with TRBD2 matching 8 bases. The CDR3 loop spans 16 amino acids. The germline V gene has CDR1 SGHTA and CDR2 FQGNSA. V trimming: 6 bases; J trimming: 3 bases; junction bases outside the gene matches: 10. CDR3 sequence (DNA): TGTGCCAGCAGACTCCGGATTAGCGGGATCTACAATGAGCAGTTCTTC. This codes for CASRLRISGIYNEQFF.

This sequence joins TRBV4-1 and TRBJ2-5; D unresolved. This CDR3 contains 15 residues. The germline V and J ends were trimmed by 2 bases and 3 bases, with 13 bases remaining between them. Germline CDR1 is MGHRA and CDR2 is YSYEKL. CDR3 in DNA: TGCGCCAGCAGCCAACCCCAGGCTAGGGAAGAGACCCAGTACTTC. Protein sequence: CASSQPQAREETQYF.

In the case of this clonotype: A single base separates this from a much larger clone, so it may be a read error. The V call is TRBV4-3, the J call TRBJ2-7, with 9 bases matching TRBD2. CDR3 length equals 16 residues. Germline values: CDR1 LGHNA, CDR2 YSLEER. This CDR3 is CASSQDTGTSTYERYF. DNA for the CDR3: TGCGCCAGCAGCCAGGATACCGGGACTAGCACATACGAGCGGTACTTC.

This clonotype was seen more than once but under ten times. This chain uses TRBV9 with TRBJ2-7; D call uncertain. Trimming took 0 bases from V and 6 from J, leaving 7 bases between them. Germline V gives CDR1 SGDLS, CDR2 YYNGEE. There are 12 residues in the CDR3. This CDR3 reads CASSVEGGEQYF. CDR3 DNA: TGTGCCAGCAGCGTAGAGGGCGGCGAGCAGTACTTC.

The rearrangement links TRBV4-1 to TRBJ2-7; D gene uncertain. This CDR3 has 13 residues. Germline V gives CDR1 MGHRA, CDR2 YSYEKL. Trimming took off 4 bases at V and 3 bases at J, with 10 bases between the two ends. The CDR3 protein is CASSPGPFYEQYF. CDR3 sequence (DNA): TGCGCCAGCAGCCCAGGACCCTTCTACGAGCAGTACTTC.

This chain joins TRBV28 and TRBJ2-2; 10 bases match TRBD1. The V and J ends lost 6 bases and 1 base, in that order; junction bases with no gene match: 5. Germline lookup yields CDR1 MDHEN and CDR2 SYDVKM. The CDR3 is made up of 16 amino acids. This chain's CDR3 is CASRGQGSVNTGELFF. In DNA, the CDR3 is TGTGCCAGCAGGGGACAGGGGTCCGTGAACACCGGGGAGCTGTTTTTT.

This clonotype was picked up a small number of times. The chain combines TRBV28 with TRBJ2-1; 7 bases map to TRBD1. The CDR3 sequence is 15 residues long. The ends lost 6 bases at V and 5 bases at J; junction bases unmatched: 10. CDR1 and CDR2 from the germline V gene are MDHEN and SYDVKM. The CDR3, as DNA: TGTGCCAGCAGCCACCCGGGACAGATAAACAATGAGCAGTTCTTC. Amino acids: CASSHPGQINNEQFF.

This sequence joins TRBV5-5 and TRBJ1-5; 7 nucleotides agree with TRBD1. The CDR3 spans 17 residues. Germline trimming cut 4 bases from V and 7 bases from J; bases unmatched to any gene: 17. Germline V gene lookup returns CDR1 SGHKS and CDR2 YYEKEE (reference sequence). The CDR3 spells CASSVGIRAKGQQPQHF. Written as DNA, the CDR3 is TGTGCCAGCAGCGTAGGGATAAGGGCTAAGGGACAGCAGCCCCAGCATTTT.

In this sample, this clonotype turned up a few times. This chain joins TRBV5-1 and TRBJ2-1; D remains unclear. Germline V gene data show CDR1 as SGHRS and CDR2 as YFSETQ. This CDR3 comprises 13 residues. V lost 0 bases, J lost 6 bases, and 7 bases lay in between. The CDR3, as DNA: TGCGCCAGCAGCTTGGTTCCGAGCAATGAGCAGTTCTTC. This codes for CASSLVPSNEQFF. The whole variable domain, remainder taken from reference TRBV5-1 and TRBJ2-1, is KAGVTQTPRYLIKTRGQQVTLSCSPISGHRSVSWYQQTPGQGLQFLFEYFSETQRNKGNFPGRFSGRQFSNSRSEMNVSTLELGDSALYLCASSLVPSNEQFFGPGTRLTVL.

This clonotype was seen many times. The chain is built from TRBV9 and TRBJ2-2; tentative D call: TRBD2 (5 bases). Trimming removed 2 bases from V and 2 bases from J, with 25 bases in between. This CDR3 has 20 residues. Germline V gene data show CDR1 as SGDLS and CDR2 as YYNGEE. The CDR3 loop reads CASSVGPPQRIRTNTGELFF. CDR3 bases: TGTGCCAGCAGCGTGGGTCCCCCTCAGAGAATACGGACTAACACCGGGGAGCTGTTTTTT.

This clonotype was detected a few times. The CDR3 DNA is TGCGCCAGCAGCCGGGGGGACTACCAAGAGACCCAGTACTTC. This sequence encodes CASSRGDYQETQYF. The chain joins TRBV5-1 to TRBJ2-5; 7 nucleotides align to TRBD2. The CDR3 length is 14 residues. V lost 4 bases to trimming and J lost 0 bases; unmatched junction nucleotides: 3. Germline V gene data show CDR1 as SGHRS and CDR2 as YFSETQ.

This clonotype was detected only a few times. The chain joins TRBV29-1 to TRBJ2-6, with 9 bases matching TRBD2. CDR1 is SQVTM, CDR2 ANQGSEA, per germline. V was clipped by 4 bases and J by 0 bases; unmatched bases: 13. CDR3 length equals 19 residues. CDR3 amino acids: CSVVSHSGRPNSGANVLTF. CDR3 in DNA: TGCAGCGTTGTGTCTCACAGCGGGAGGCCCAACTCTGGGGCCAACGTCCTGACTTTC.

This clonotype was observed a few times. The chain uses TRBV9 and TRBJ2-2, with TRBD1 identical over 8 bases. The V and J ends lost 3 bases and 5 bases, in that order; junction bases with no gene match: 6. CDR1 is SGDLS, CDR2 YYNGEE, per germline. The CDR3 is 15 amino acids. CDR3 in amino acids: CASSEAGGRTGELFF. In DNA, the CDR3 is TGTGCCAGCAGCGAGGCAGGGGGCAGGACCGGGGAGCTGTTTTTT.

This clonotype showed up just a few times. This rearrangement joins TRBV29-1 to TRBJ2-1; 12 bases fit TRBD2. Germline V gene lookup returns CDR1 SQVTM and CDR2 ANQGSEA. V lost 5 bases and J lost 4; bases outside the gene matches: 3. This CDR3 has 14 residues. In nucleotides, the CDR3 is TGCAGCGTTATCCTAGCGGGAGGGTACAATGAGCAGTTCTTC. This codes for CSVILAGGYNEQFF.

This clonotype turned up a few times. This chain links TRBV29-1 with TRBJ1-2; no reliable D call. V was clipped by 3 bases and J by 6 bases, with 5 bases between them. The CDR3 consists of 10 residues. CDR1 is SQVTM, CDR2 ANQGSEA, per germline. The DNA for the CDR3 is TGCAGCGTTGAGACGGATGGCTACACCTTC. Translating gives CSVETDGYTF.

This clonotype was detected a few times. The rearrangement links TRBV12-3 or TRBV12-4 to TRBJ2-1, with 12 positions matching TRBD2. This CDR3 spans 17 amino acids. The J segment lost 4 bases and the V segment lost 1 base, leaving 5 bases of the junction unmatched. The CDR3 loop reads CASSLGTSGAIYNEQFF. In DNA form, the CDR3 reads TGTGCCAGCAGTTTAGGGACTAGCGGGGCGATATACAATGAGCAGTTCTTC.

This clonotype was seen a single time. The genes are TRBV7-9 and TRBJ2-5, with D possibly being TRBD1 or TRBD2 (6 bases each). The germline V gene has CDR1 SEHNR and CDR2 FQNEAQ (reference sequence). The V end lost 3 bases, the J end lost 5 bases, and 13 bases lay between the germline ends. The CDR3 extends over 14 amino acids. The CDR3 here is CASSFGGLGETQYF. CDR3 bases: TGTGCCAGCAGCTTCGGGGGCCTCGGCGAGACCCAGTACTTC. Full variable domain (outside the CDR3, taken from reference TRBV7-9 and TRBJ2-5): DTGVSQNPRHKITKRGQNVTFRCDPISEHNRLYWYRQTLGQGPEFLTYFQNEAQLEKSRLLSDRFSAERPKGSFSTLEIQRTEQGDSAMYLCASSFGGLGETQYFGPGTRLLVL.

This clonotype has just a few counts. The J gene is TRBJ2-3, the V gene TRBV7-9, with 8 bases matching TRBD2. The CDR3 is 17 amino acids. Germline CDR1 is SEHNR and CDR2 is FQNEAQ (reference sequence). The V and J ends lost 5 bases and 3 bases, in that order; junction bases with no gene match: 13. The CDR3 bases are TGTGCCAGCAGCGGACGAACTACCGGGAGGGAGACAGATACGCAGTATTTT. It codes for CASSGRTTGRETDTQYF. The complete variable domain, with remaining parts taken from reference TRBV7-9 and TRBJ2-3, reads DTGVSQNPRHKITKRGQNVTFRCDPISEHNRLYWYRQTLGQGPEFLTYFQNEAQLEKSRLLSDRFSAERPKGSFSTLEIQRTEQGDSAMYLCASSGRTTGRETDTQYFGPGTRLTVL.

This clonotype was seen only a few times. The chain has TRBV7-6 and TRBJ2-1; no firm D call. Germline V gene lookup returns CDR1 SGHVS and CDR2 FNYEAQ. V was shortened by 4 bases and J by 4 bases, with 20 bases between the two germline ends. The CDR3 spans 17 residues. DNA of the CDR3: TGTGCCAGCAGCTCGCCTTTTAGAACCCCTTTATACAATGAGCAGTTCTTC. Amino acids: CASSSPFRTPLYNEQFF.